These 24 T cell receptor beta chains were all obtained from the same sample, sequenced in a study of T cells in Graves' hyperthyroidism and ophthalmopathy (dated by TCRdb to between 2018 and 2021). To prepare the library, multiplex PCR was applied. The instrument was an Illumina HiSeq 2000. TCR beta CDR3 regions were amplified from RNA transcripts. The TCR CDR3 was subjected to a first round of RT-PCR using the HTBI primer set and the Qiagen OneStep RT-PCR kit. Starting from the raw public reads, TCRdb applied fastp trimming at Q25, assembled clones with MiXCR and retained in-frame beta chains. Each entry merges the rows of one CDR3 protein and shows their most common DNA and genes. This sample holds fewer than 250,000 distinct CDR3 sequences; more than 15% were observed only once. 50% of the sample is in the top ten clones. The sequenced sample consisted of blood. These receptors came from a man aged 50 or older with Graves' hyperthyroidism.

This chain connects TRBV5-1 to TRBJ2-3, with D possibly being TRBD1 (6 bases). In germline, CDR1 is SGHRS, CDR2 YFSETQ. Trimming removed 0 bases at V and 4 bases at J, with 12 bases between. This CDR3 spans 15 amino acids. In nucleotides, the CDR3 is TGCGCCAGCAGCTTGGTACAGGGAGCCTCAGATACGCAGTATTTT. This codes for CASSLVQGASDTQYF.

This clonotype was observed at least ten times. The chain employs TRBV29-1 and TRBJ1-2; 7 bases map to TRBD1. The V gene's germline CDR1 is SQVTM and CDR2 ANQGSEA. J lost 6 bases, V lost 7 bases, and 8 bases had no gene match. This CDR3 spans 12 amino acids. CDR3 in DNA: TGCAGCGCGACAAACAGGGGAGATGGCTACACCTTC. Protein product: CSATNRGDGYTF.

This chain's CDR3 is CATSDAASGSYEQFF. The CDR3 nucleotides are TGTGCCACCAGTGATGCGGCTAGCGGGAGCTATGAGCAGTTCTTC. This chain joins TRBV24-1 and TRBJ2-1; 10 positions match TRBD2. V lost 3 bases to trimming and J lost 8 bases; unmatched junction nucleotides: 6. Germline CDR1 is KGHDR and CDR2 is SFDVKD. The CDR3 contains 15 residues.

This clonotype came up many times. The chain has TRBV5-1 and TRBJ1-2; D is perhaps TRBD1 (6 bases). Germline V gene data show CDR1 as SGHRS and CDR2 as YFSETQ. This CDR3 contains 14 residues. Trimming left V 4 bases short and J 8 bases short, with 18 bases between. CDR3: CASSPEGQGKGYTF. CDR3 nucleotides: TGCGCCAGCAGCCCCGAGGGGCAGGGGAAAGGCTACACCTTC.

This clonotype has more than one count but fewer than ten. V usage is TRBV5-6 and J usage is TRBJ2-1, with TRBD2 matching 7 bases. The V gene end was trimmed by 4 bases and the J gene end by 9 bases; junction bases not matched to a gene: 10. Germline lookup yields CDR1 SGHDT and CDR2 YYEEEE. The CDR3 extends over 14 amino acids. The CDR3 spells CASSTPGAGSEQFF. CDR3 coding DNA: TGTGCCAGCAGCACCCCGGGAGCGGGGAGTGAGCAGTTCTTC.

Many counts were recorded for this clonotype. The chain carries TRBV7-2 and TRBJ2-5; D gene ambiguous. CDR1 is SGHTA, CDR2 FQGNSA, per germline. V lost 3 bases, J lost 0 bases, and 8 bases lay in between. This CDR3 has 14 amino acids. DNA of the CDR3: TGTGCCAGCAGCTTCTCCCTTAACCAAGAGACCCAGTACTTC. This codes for CASSFSLNQETQYF.

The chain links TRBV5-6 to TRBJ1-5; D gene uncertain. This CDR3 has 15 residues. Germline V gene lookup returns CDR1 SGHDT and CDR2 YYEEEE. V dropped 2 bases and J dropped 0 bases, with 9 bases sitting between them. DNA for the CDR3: TGTGCCAGCAGCTTATACCCCAATAGCAATCAGCCCCAGCATTTT. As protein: CASSLYPNSNQPQHF.

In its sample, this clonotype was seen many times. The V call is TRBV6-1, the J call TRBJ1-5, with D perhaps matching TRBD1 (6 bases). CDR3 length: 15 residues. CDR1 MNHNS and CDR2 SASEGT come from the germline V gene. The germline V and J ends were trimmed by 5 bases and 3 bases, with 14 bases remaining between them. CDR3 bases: TGTGCCAGCAGTCATCGGACAGCCAACAATCAGCCCCAGCATTTT. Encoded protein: CASSHRTANNQPQHF.

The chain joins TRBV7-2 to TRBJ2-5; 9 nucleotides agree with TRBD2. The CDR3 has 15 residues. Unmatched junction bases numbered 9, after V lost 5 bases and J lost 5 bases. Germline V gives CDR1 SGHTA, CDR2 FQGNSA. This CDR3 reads CASSAGGRAGETQYF. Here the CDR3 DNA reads TGTGCCAGCAGCGCCGGCGGGAGGGCCGGCGAGACCCAGTACTTC.

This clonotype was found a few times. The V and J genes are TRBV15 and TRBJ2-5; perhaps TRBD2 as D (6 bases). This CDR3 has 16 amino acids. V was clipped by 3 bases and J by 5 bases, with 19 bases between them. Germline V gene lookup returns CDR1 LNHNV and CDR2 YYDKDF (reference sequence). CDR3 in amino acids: CATSRTRGGVGETQYF. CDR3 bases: TGTGCCACCAGCAGGACGCGGGGCGGGGTAGGGGAGACCCAGTACTTC.

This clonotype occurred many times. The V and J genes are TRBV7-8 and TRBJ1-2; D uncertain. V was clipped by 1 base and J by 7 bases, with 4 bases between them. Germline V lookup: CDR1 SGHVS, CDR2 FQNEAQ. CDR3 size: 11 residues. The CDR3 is CASSLGGGYTF. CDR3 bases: TGTGCCAGCAGCTTAGGTGGTGGCTACACCTTC.

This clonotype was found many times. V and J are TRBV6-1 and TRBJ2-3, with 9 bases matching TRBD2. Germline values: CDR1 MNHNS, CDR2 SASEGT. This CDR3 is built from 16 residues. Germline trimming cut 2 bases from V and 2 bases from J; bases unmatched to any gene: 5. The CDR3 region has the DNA TGTGCCAGCAGTGAACGGCCTAGCGGGACCACAGATACGCAGTATTTT. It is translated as CASSERPSGTTDTQYF.

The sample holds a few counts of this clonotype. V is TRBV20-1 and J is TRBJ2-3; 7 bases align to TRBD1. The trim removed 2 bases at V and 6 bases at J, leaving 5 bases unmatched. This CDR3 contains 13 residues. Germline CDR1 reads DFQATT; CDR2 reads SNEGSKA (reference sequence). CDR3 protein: CSARSQGTDTQYF. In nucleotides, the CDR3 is TGCAGTGCTAGATCACAGGGGACGGATACGCAGTATTTT.

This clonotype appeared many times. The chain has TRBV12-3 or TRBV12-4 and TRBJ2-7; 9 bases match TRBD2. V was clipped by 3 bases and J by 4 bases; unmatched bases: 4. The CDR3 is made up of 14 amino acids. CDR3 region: CASSLAGGRYEQYF. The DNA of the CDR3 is TGTGCCAGCAGTTTGGCGGGAGGGAGGTACGAGCAGTACTTC.

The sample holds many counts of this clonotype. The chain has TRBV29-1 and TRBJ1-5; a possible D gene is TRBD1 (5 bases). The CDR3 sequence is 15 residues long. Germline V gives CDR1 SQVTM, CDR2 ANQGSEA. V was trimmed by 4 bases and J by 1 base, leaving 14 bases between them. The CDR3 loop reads CSVAQGANSNQPQHF. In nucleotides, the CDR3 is TGCAGCGTTGCCCAGGGAGCTAACAGCAATCAGCCCCAGCATTTT.

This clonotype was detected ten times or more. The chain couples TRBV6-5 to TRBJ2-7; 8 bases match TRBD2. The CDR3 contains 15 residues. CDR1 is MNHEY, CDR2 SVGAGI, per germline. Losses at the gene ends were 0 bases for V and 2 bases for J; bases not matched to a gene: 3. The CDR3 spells CASSYSLADTYEQYF. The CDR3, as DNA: TGTGCCAGCAGTTACTCACTAGCGGATACCTACGAGCAGTACTTC.

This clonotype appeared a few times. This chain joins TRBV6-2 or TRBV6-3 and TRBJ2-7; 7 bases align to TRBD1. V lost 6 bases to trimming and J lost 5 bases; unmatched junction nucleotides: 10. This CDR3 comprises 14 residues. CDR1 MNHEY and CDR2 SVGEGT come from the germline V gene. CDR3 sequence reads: CASRTKTGRHEQYF. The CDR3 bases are TGTGCCAGCAGAACTAAGACAGGGCGACACGAGCAGTACTTC.

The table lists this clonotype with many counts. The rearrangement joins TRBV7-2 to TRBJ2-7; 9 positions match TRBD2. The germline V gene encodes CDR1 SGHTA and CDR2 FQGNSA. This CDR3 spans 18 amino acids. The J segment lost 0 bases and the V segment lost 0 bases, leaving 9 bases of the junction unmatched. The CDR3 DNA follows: TGTGCCAGCAGCTTAGCGCAGAGACTAGCGGAAGCCTCCTACGAGCAGTACTTC. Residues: CASSLAQRLAEASYEQYF.

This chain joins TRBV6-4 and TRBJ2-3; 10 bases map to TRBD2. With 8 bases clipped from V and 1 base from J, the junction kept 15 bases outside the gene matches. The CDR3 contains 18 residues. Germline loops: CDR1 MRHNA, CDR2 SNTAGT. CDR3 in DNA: TGTGCCAGCCCCCCCCCTAGCGGGAGATCGGGTGGCACAGATACGCAGTATTTT. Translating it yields CASPPPSGRSGGTDTQYF.

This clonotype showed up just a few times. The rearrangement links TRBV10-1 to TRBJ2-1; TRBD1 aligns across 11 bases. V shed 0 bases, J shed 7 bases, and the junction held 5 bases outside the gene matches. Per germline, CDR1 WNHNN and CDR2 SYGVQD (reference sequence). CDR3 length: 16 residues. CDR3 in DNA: TGCGCCAGCAGTGAGTCCCGGACAGGGGGCGGGAATGAGCAGTTCTTC. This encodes CASSESRTGGGNEQFF.

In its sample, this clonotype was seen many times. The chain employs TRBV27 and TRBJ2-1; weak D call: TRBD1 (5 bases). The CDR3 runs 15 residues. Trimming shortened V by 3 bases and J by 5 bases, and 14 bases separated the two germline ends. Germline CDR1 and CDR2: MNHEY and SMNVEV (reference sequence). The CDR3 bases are TGTGCCAGCAGTTTTTCTACCTGGGGCGACAATGAGCAGTTCTTC. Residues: CASSFSTWGDNEQFF.

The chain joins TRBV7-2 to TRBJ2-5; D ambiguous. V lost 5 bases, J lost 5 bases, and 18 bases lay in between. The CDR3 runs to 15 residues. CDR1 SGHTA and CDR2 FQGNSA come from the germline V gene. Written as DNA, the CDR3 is TGTGCCAGCAGCCCCGGATGGTGGGCCGGGGAGACCCAGTACTTC. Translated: CASSPGWWAGETQYF.

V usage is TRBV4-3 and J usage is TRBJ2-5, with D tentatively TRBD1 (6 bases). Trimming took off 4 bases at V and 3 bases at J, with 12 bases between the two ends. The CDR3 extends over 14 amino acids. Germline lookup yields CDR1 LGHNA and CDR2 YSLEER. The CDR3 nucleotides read TGCGCCAGCAGCCCAAGCGACAGGAAAGAGACCCAGTACTTC. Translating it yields CASSPSDRKETQYF.

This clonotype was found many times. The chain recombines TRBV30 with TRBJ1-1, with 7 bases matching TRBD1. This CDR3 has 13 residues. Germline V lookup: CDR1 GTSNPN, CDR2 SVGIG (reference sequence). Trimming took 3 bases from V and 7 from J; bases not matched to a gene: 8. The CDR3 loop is CAWSRTGLFEAFF. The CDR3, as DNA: TGTGCCTGGAGCCGGACAGGTCTATTTGAAGCTTTCTTT.